What follows are 24 T cell receptor beta chains derived from one specimen sequenced in a study of T cell clonality in common variable immunodeficiency. Sequencing was performed with immunoSEQ multiplex PCR; in TCRdb, only in-frame clones are kept and a portion is missing. This sample has tens of thousands of clones and no singletons, with roughly 3.6% in the ten largest. The sequencing sample was made of peripheral blood mononuclear cells. These receptors came from a person aged 18-69 years in good health.

This clone occurred many times. The read finishes 3 residues shy of the CDR3 end, and the germline J gene is used to complete it. The V call is TRBV2, the J call TRBJ1-4, with a tentative D call TRBD1 (5 bases). This CDR3 region has 15 residues. Trimming took off 5 bases at V and 6 bases at J, with 16 bases between the two ends. Per germline, CDR1 SNHLY and CDR2 FYNNEI. Partial CDR3 DNA: TGTGCCAGCAGTAGTCAGGGTGGCGGGGATGAAAAA. Translation: CASSSQGGGDEK. The entire CDR3 sequence reads CASSSQGGGDEKLFF.

This clone was found a few times. Read coverage stops 3 residues before the CDR3 terminus; the germline J gene supplies the remainder. This rearrangement joins TRBV20-1 to TRBJ1-3; 9 nucleotides align to TRBD1. This CDR3 is built from 13 residues. Germline loops: CDR1 DFQATT, CDR2 SNEGSKA (reference sequence). V dropped 3 bases and J dropped 6; count of bases not matched to a gene: 3. CDR3 DNA, as far as it was read: TGCAGTGCTAGGGACAGGGGATTAAACACC. Protein sequence: CSARDRGLNT. The entire CDR3 protein reads CSARDRGLNTIYF.

This clone has ten or more counts. The CDR3 end is not reached by the read, which stops 3 residues before it; the germline J gene fills it in. The J gene is TRBJ1-1, the V gene TRBV5-1, with TRBD1 matching 10 bases. J gave up 0 bases and V 2 bases, and 4 bases lay outside the gene matches. Per the germline V gene, CDR1 is SGHRS and CDR2 is YFSETQ. The CDR3 runs to 16 residues. This chain's CDR3 is CASSFETGGMNTEAFF. Partial CDR3 DNA: TGCGCCAGCAGCTTCGAGACAGGGGGCATGAACACTGAA.

Sample share makes this clone medium-sized. This chain's CDR3 is CASRTELAASTDTQYF. The CDR3 bases that were read are TGTGCCAGCAGGACGGAGTTAGCGGCAAGCACAGATACG. The V and J genes are TRBV7-3 and TRBJ2-3; D possibly corresponds to TRBD2 (6 bases). The CDR3 end is not reached by the read, which stops 3 residues before it; the germline J gene fills it in. CDR1 SGHTA and CDR2 FQGTGA come from the germline V gene. Deletions cut 6 bases from V and 0 bases from J, with 16 bases between. This CDR3 has 16 amino acids.

As for this clone: The read stops 3 residues short of the end of the CDR3; the missing end is completed from the germline J gene. The chain links TRBV11-2 to TRBJ1-1; D is perhaps TRBD1 (6 bases). The CDR3 length is 14 residues. V lost 1 base to trimming and J lost 6 bases, with 12 bases between them. CDR1 and CDR2 from the germline V gene are SGHAT and FQNNGV. The DNA read from the CDR3 is TGTGCCAGCAGCTTAGTTGCGGGGGCGGCTGAA. Protein sequence: CASSLVAGAAE. The entire CDR3 is CASSLVAGAAEAFF.

This clone has at least ten counts. The read comes to an end 3 residues before the CDR3 does, leaving the germline J gene to fill in the end. The genes are TRBV5-1 and TRBJ2-1; 10 bases match TRBD2. This CDR3 is 18 amino acids long. Germline V gives CDR1 SGHRS, CDR2 YFSETQ. Germline trimming cut 0 bases from V and 5 bases from J; bases unmatched to any gene: 11. The CDR3 region is CASSLAQREGGIHNEQFF. Partial CDR3 DNA: TGCGCCAGCAGCTTGGCCCAGCGGGAGGGAGGGATTCACAATGAG.

This clone was counted ten times or more. The sequenced fragment ends 3 residues before the CDR3 boundary, so the rest is inferred from the germline J gene. J is TRBJ1-5 and V is TRBV19; possible D gene TRBD1, 5 bases. V was trimmed by 6 bases and J by 1 base, leaving 10 bases between them. The CDR3 length is 14 residues. CDR1 LNHDA and CDR2 SQIVND come from the germline V gene (reference sequence). CDR3 sequence reads: CASSLGGSNQPQHF. The covered CDR3 bases are TGTGCCAGTAGCCTCGGGGGAAGCAATCAGCCC.

On this clone itself: Read sequence stops 3 residues before the CDR3 end, and the germline J gene provides the missing end. V gene TRBV19 combines with J gene TRBJ2-3, with 7 bases aligning to TRBD1. CDR1 LNHDA and CDR2 SQIVND come from the germline V gene (reference sequence). V shed 4 bases and J 4 bases; nucleotides not matched to a gene: 5. CDR3 length equals 14 residues. The DNA read from the CDR3 is TGTGCCAGTAGTACCCAGACAGGGTCAGATACG. Amino acids: CASSTQTGSDT. The full CDR3 sequence reads CASSTQTGSDTQYF. Full variable domain (missing parts from reference TRBV19 and TRBJ2-3): DGGITQSPKYLFRKEGQNVTLSCEQNLNHDAMYWYRQDPGQGLRLIYYSQIVNDFQKGDIAEGYSVSREKKESFPLTVTSAQKNPTAFYLCASSTQTGSDTQYFGPGTRLTVL.

This clone was recorded at least ten times. The read stops 3 residues short of the end of the CDR3; the missing end is completed from the germline J gene. The genes are TRBV19 and TRBJ2-3; 11 positions agree with TRBD2. Germline V lookup: CDR1 LNHDA, CDR2 SQIVND (reference sequence). The V and J ends lost 3 bases and 0 bases, in that order; junction bases with no gene match: 2. The CDR3 runs 16 residues. The CDR3 sequence: CASSMGLAASTDTQYF. CDR3 DNA (partial): TGTGCCAGTAGTATGGGACTAGCGGCTAGCACAGATACG.

A word on this clone: The sequence runs out 3 residues before the end of the CDR3; the remainder is reconstructed from the germline J gene. V is TRBV7-6 and J is TRBJ2-2; weak D call: TRBD1 (5 bases). The CDR3 has 17 residues. Germline CDR1 SGHVS, CDR2 FNYEAQ. Deletions cut 1 base from V and 2 bases from J, with 14 bases between. The CDR3 here is CASSLEGATLNTGELFF. The CDR3 bases that were read are TGTGCCAGCAGCTTAGAAGGGGCGACACTTAACACCGGGGAG.

This clone showed up just a few times. The CDR3 end lies 3 residues beyond the end of the read and is filled in from the germline J gene. V gene TRBV5-1 combines with J gene TRBJ2-7, with 9 nucleotides matching TRBD2. Germline-derived CDR1 and CDR2 are SGHRS and YFSETQ. The CDR3 totals 15 residues. V lost 1 base and J lost 1; bases outside the gene matches: 3. The DNA read from the CDR3 is TGCGCCAGCAGCTTGAGCCTAGCGGGGTCCTACGAG. Protein: CASSLSLAGSYE. The CDR3 reads in full as CASSLSLAGSYEQYF.

This clone appeared many times. The read halts 3 residues ahead of the CDR3 end, with the missing end drawn from the germline J gene. The chain joins TRBV5-6 to TRBJ2-7; TRBD1 matches 7 bases. V shed 2 bases and J 4 bases; nucleotides not matched to a gene: 6. Germline CDR1 is SGHDT and CDR2 is YYEEEE. The CDR3 spans 14 residues. The chain's CDR3 is CASSLGQVVYEQYF. The sequenced CDR3 bases are TGTGCCAGCAGCTTAGGACAGGTGGTTTACGAG. Supplemented by reference TRBV5-6 and TRBJ2-7, the full variable domain reads DAGVTQSPTHLIKTRGQQVTLRCSPKSGHDTVSWYQQALGQGPQFIFQYYEEEERQRGNFPDRFSGHQFPNYSSELNVNALLLGDSALYLCASSLGQVVYEQYFGPGTRLTVT.

Remarks on this clone: The CDR3 goes on 3 residues after the read ends, and that part is filled in from the germline J gene. The J gene is TRBJ2-1, the V gene TRBV29-1; TRBD2 agrees at 9 bases. From germline, CDR1 is SQVTM and CDR2 ANQGSEA. The CDR3 covers 15 residues. The V segment lost 2 bases and the J segment 8 bases; nucleotides outside the gene matches: 10. CDR3 bases read: TGCAGCGTTGAAAGAGCGGGGGGCGGCCGCGATGAG. It encodes CSVERAGGGRDE. The CDR3 in full is CSVERAGGGRDEQFF.

This clone has a count of ten or more. The CDR3: CSARKREGRYEQYF. The CDR3 bases that were read are TGCAGTGCTAGGAAGCGGGAGGGCCGATACGAG. V and J are TRBV20-1 and TRBJ2-7, with 10 positions matching TRBD2. The read ends 3 residues shy of where the CDR3 ends; the end is completed using the germline J gene. V dropped 3 bases and J dropped 4; count of bases not matched to a gene: 6. Germline V CDR1 and CDR2: DFQATT, SNEGSKA (reference sequence). CDR3 length equals 14 residues.

In its sample, this clone was seen many times. Coverage ceases 3 residues before the CDR3 finishes, and the germline J gene fills in the end. The chain couples TRBV20-1 to TRBJ2-3; weak D call: TRBD1 (6 bases). This CDR3 region has 12 residues. Germline lookup yields CDR1 DFQATT and CDR2 SNEGSKA (reference sequence). Trimming pared 6 bases from V and 2 bases from J, leaving 9 bases between. The sequenced part of the CDR3 DNA is TGCAGTGCCAGGGGCTCCACAGATACG. Translation gives CSARGSTDT. The full-length CDR3 reads as CSARGSTDTQYF.

This clone was observed at least ten times. Read sequence stops 3 residues before the CDR3 end, and the germline J gene provides the missing end. V is TRBV4-1 and J is TRBJ2-1, with TRBD2 identical over 13 bases. The CDR3 runs 16 residues. The V gene end was trimmed by 4 bases and the J gene end by 5 bases; junction bases not matched to a gene: 5. Germline assignment: CDR1 MGHRA and CDR2 YSYEKL. CDR3 DNA, as far as it was read: TGCGCCAGCAGCCCCGGGACTAGCGGGGTTCACAATGAG. Protein: CASSPGTSGVHNE. The full CDR3 protein reads CASSPGTSGVHNEQFF.

This clone showed up many times. The read terminates 3 residues before the CDR3 end, so the remaining end is supplied by the germline J gene. The chain joins TRBV7-2 to TRBJ2-7; D gene uncertain. The ends were cut back, 2 bases at V and 0 bases at J, with 8 bases in the middle. Germline V gene sequence: CDR1 SGHTA, CDR2 FQGNSA. The CDR3 is made up of 14 amino acids. The part of the CDR3 DNA that was read is TGTGCCAGCAGCTTATCGGTCGGCTCCTACGAG. Amino acids: CASSLSVGSYE. The whole CDR3 protein is CASSLSVGSYEQYF.

This clone has a count of ten or more. The observed sequence ends 3 residues before the CDR3 terminus, with the missing tail filled in from the germline J gene. This chain uses TRBV29-1 with TRBJ2-7; 8 bases line up with TRBD1. CDR1 is SQVTM, CDR2 ANQGSEA, per germline. This CDR3 is built from 13 residues. V gave up 8 bases and J gave up 1 base; unmatched junction bases: 7. The sequenced CDR3 bases are TGCAGCATGAGGCGACAGGGGTCCTACGAG. Amino acids: CSMRRQGSYE. The whole CDR3 protein reads CSMRRQGSYEQYF.

This clone was counted many times. The missing CDR3 end, 3 residues past where the read stops, is filled in from the germline J gene. This chain connects TRBV4-1 to TRBJ2-7; D is ambiguous. The germline V gene encodes CDR1 MGHRA and CDR2 YSYEKL. This CDR3 region has 16 residues. The germline V and J ends were trimmed by 4 bases and 3 bases, with 19 bases remaining between them. The DNA read from the CDR3 is TGCGCCAGCAGCCCCCGCGAGGAATCTAGGTTCTACGAG. This encodes CASSPREESRFYE. The whole CDR3 protein reads CASSPREESRFYEQYF.

A note on this clone: The sequence runs out 3 residues before the end of the CDR3; the remainder is reconstructed from the germline J gene. The genes are TRBV7-6 and TRBJ1-2; 7 positions match TRBD1. Trimming took 5 bases from V and 4 from J; bases not matched to a gene: 4. The CDR3 is 13 amino acids. CDR1 is SGHVS, CDR2 FNYEAQ, per germline. Here the CDR3 reads CASSLGQSYGYTF. The sequenced part of the CDR3 DNA is TGTGCCAGCAGCCTGGGACAGTCCTATGGC. Using reference TRBV7-6 and TRBJ1-2 for the parts outside the CDR3, the full variable domain is GAGVSQSPRYKVTKRGQDVALRCDPISGHVSLYWYRQALGQGPEFLTYFNYEAQQDKSGLPNDRFSAERPEGSISTLTIQRTEQRDSAMYRCASSLGQSYGYTFGSGTRLTVV.

This clone was seen ten or more times. The CDR3 end falls 3 residues outside the read, so it is completed with the germline J gene. This rearrangement joins TRBV7-9 to TRBJ1-1; 8 bases line up with TRBD1. Germline loops: CDR1 SEHNR, CDR2 FQNEAQ (reference sequence). V shed 5 bases and J 1 base; nucleotides not matched to a gene: 6. The CDR3 consists of 15 residues. CDR3 DNA, as far as it was read: TGTGCCAGCAGCCCGGAGGGGACAGGGAACACTGAA. Translating gives CASSPEGTGNTE. The complete CDR3 reads CASSPEGTGNTEAFF.

This clone was picked up many times. The sequenced fragment ends 3 residues before the CDR3 boundary, so the rest is inferred from the germline J gene. This chain uses TRBV20-1 with TRBJ1-4; weak D call: TRBD1 (6 bases). V lost 6 bases, J lost 2 bases, and 25 bases lay in between. Germline CDR1 reads DFQATT; CDR2 reads SNEGSKA (reference sequence). The CDR3 runs 18 residues. The CDR3 reads CSASAGTYFWATNEKLFF. CDR3 bases read: TGCAGTGCATCAGCCGGGACATACTTTTGGGCCACTAATGAAAAA.

Turning to this clone: The read comes to an end 3 residues before the CDR3 does, leaving the germline J gene to fill in the end. This sequence joins TRBV5-1 and TRBJ2-5, with a weak D call TRBD2 (5 bases). This CDR3 contains 13 residues. CDR1 is SGHRS, CDR2 YFSETQ, per germline. This CDR3 reads CASRGLAGDTQYF. The sequenced CDR3 bases are TGCGCCAGCAGAGGGCTCGCCGGGGATACC.

This clone occurred many times. The observed sequence ends 3 residues before the CDR3 terminus, with the missing tail filled in from the germline J gene. The chain carries TRBV5-1 and TRBJ2-4; 11 nucleotides agree with TRBD2. V gave up 4 bases and J gave up 6 bases; unmatched junction bases: 3. There are 14 residues in the CDR3. Germline values: CDR1 SGHRS, CDR2 YFSETQ. The sequenced part of the CDR3 DNA is TGCGCCAGCAGCCCTACTAGCGGGGGAAACATT. Its protein product is CASSPTSGGNI. The CDR3 in its entirety is CASSPTSGGNIQYF.